This T cell receptor beta chain was observed in a study of cytomegalovirus exposure and HLA in healthy donors (dated 2017 in TCRdb). In the study overall: According to a later analysis, one platform produced both the roughly 120 validation repertoires and the approximately 600 repertoires of the first cohort. The aim of the study was to test whether cataloging public T cell receptors could identify signatures of past pathogen exposure. A separate validation cohort of over 95 different subjects was used in addition to the roughly 640-subject first cohort. The study combined high-throughput TCR immunosequencing, statistical association of individual TCRs with disease status, and machine learning to predict cytomegalovirus infection status.

CDR1 SQVTM and CDR2 ANQGSEA were looked up in the germline V gene. Trimming accounts for 6 bases at V and 7 bases at J, while the number of junction bases matched to no gene is 10. The CDR3 goes from the cysteine to the phenylalanine over 14 residues. Only the CDR3 DNA is retained, 42 bases long and in frame from the first base. Receptors were amplified or captured by the immunoSEQ multiplex PCR assay. In the authors' own workflow: A statistical classification framework was built for diagnosing cytomegalovirus status from the catalog of TCR beta chain sequences. What TCRdb holds here is the immuneACCESS table cut down to in-frame rearrangements. Part of the clones is not present; checked against another copy, under half of the missing clones reflect an unresolved V gene, and the others are unexplained. V and J calls and clone size are those listed in that table; D and trimming were worked out from the DNA. The sample has roughly 200,000 clones on record, about 89% of them singletons. In total, the top ten clones hold 6% to 8.5% of the sample.

The donors were included in the validation cohort of 120 subjects, a group kept apart from the roughly 670-subject first cohort. With regard to this clone: No antigen is known for it. Base quality data are lacking; no much larger clone is found one base away.

What the authors observed across the whole study: The classifier was reported to diagnose cytomegalovirus status with high specificity and sensitivity in both the original and validation cohorts. Of the cluster scores, 90% to 95% were above 0 in a later analysis, which found that TCRs clustered in the first cohort also tended to co-occur in the 90 to 150 validation repertoires. Across donors, most TCR sequences were observed very rarely, whereas some public TCRs were present in many individuals. All 110 or so repertoires were used to score co-occurrence in the validation cohort in a later analysis, because that analysis had no HLA typing for the cohort. According to the authors, the approach could potentially be generalized to other disease states and immunological phenotypes. A total of fewer than 200 TCR beta chains were listed by the study as associated with cytomegalovirus. In vitro tests confirmed that three of the cytomegalovirus-associated TCR beta chains recognize cytomegalovirus antigens.

Sequencing used PBMCs. This sequence uses TRBV29-1 and TRBJ1-3; 9 of the junction bases match TRBD1. The TCR was taken from a man younger than 40 in good health and CMV-seropositive. The DNA is as follows: TGCAGCGTCACAGAACAGGGGGCACGGAACACCATATATTTT. The translation is CSVTEQGARNTIYF.